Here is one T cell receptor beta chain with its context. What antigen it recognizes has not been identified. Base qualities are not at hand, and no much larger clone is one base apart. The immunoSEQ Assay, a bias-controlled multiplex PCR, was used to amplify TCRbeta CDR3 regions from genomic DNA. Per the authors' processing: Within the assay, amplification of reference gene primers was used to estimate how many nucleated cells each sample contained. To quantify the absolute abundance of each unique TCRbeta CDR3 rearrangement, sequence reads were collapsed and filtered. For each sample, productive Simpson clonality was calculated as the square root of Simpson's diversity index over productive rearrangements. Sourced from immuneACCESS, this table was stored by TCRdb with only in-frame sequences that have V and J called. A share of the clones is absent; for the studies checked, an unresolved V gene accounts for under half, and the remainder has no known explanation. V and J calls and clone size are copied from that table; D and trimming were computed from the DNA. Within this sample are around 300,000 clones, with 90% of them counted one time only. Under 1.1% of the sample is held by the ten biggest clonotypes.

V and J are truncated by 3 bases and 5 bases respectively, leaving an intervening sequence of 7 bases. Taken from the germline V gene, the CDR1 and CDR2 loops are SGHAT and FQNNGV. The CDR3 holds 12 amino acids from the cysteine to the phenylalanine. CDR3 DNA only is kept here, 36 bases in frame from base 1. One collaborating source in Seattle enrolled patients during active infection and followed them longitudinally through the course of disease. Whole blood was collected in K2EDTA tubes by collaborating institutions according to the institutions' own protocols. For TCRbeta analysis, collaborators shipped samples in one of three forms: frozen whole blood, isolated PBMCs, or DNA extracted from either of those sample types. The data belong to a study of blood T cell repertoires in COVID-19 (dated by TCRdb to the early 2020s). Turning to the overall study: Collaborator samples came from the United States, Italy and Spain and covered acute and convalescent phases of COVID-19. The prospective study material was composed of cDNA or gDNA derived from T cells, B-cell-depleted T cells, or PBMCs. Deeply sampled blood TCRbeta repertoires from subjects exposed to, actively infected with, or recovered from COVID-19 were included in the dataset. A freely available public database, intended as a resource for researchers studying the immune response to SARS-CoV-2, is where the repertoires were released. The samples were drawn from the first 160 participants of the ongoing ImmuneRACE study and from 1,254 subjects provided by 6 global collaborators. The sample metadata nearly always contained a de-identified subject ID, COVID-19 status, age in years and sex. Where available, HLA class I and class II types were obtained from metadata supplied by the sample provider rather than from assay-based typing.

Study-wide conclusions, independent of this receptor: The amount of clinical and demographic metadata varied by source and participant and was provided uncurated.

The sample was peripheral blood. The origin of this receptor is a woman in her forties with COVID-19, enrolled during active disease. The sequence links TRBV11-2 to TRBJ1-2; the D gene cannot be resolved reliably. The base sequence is TGTGCCAGCAGCTTTGTCAGATATGGCTACACCTTC. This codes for CASSFVRYGYTF. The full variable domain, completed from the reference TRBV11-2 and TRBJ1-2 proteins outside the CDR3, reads EAGVAQSPRYKIIEKRQSVAFWCNPISGHATLYWYQQILGQGPKLLIQFQNNGVVDDSQLPKDRFSAERLKGVDSTLKIQPAKLEDSAVYLCASSFVRYGYTFGSGTRLTVV.